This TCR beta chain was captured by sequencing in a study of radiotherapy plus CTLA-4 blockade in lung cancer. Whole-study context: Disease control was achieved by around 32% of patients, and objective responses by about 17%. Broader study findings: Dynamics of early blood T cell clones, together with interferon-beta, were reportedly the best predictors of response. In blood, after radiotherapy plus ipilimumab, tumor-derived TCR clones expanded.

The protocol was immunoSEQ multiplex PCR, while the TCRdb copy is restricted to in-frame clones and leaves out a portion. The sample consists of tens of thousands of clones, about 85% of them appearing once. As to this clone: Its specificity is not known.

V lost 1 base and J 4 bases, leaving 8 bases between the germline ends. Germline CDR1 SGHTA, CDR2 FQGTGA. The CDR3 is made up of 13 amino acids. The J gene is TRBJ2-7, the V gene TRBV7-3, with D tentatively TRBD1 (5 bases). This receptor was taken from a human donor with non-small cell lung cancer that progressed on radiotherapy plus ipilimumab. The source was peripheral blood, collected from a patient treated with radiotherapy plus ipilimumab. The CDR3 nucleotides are TGTGCCAGCAGCTTAAATCCAGGGTACGAGCAGTACTTC. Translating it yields CASSLNPGYEQYF.